This TCR beta chain appears in the sequencing data of a study of control samples from healthy donors and cancer patients. Method: immunoSEQ multiplex PCR; TCRdb's copy keeps in-frame clones and lacks some. The repertoire has over 80,000 clones, roughly 83% of them found once; the top ten carry about 11%. The J segment lost 7 bases and the V segment lost 4 bases, leaving 8 bases of the junction unmatched. Germline CDR1 reads LNHDA; CDR2 reads SQIVND (reference sequence). The CDR3 is made up of 15 amino acids. Sequencing was done on a sample of blood. The chain has TRBV19 and TRBJ1-4; 8 bases line up with TRBD1. The sequence derives from a woman under 40 in good health. The CDR3 region is CASSTTGTGIEKLFF. The CDR3 nucleotides read TGTGCCAGTAGTACAACCGGGACAGGTATTGAAAAACTGTTTTTT.